These T cell receptor beta chains were read from a single sample in a study of control samples from healthy donors and cancer patients. Assay: immunoSEQ multiplex PCR; the TCRdb copy retains only in-frame clones and omits some. The sample contains approximately 50,000 clones, approximately 92% of which appear only once. Sample: PBMCs. These receptors came from a man aged 25-45 years with colorectal cancer. The CDR3 runs from the conserved cysteine through the conserved F or W. The D gene is left open where the match is weak. Size is omitted from some rows. Given values are once, few, many or a class for expanded clones.

J: TRBJ1-2
D: .
V: TRBV12-3/TRBV12-4
size: .
DNA: TGTGCCAGCAGTTTAAGAGGATATGGCTACACCTTC
CDR3: CASSLRGYGYTF

J: TRBJ2-2
D: .
V: TRBV4-3
size: .
DNA: TGCGCCAGCAGCCAAGATGGTACAGGGGAGCTGTTTTTT
CDR3: CASSQDGTGELFF

J: TRBJ1-1
D: .
V: TRBV3-1/TRBV3-2
size: .
DNA: TGTGCCAGCAGCCAAGAACCTGACCGAAACACTGAAGCTTTCTTT
CDR3: CASSQEPDRNTEAFF

J: TRBJ1-2
D: .
V: TRBV4-3
size: .
DNA: TGCGCCAGCAGCCAGGACAGTTATGGCTACACCTTC
CDR3: CASSQDSYGYTF

J: TRBJ1-6
D: .
V: TRBV5-1
size: .
DNA: TGCGCCAGCAGCTTGACAGGGTCTAATTCACCCCTCCACTTT
CDR3: CASSLTGSNSPLHF

J: TRBJ1-1
D: .
V: TRBV19
size: .
DNA: TGTGCCAGTAGTACGGGGAACACTGAAGCTTTCTTT
CDR3: CASSTGNTEAFF

J: TRBJ2-1
D: .
V: TRBV4-1
size: .
DNA: TGCGCCAGCAGCCACCCCAGGACTTCACCCAATGAGCAGTTCTTC
CDR3: CASSHPRTSPNEQFF

J: TRBJ2-2
D: .
V: TRBV24-1
size: .
DNA: TGTGCCACCGGGCGCACCGGGGAGCTGTTTTTT
CDR3: CATGRTGELFF

J: TRBJ2-3
D: TRBD2
V: TRBV5-1
size: .
DNA: TGCGCCAGCAGTCTTTCCGGGACTAGCTACGATACGCAGTATTTT
CDR3: CASSLSGTSYDTQYF

J: TRBJ2-3
D: .
V: TRBV24-1
size: .
DNA: TGTGCCACCAGTGTCCCCGGGGACACAGATACGCAGTATTTT
CDR3: CATSVPGDTDTQYF

J: TRBJ2-2
D: .
V: TRBV28
size: few
DNA: TGTGCCAGCAGTTTATACTCTAATGCCGGGGAGCTGTTTTTT
CDR3: CASSLYSNAGELFF

J: TRBJ2-5
D: .
V: TRBV10-3
size: .
DNA: TGTGCCATCAGGGAGGACGGACCCCAAGAGACCCAGTACTTC
CDR3: CAIREDGPQETQYF

J: TRBJ1-2
D: TRBD1
V: TRBV3-1/TRBV3-2
size: .
DNA: TGTGCCAGCAGCCGCGGACAGGTCTATGGCTACACCTTC
CDR3: CASSRGQVYGYTF

J: TRBJ2-2
D: .
V: TRBV7-2
size: .
DNA: TGTGCCAGCAGCCTAGACAGGTGGAGCGGGGAGCTGTTTTTT
CDR3: CASSLDRWSGELFF

J: TRBJ2-3
D: .
V: TRBV30
size: .
DNA: TGTGCCTGGGGTATAGATACGCAGTATTTT
CDR3: CAWGIDTQYF

J: TRBJ1-6
D: .
V: TRBV7-9
size: .
DNA: TGTGCCAGCAGCTTAGAAGGGGCATCACCCCTCCACTTT
CDR3: CASSLEGASPLHF

J: TRBJ1-2
D: TRBD1
V: TRBV9
size: .
DNA: TGTGCCAGCAGCGTGGGGCAGCAGGGGGCGCGAGCCTATGGCTACACCTTC
CDR3: CASSVGQQGARAYGYTF

J: TRBJ1-6
D: TRBD1
V: TRBV6-1
size: medium-sized
DNA: TGTGCCAGCAGTGAACAGGGGGAAAATTCACCCCTCCACTTT
CDR3: CASSEQGENSPLHF

J: TRBJ1-5
D: TRBD1
V: TRBV2
size: .
DNA: TGTGCCAGCGCTGGCAGGGGGAGCAATCAGCCCCAGCATTTT
CDR3: CASAGRGSNQPQHF